This T cell receptor beta chain was sequenced in a study of identifying expanded T cells in peripheral blood. Germline V gene data show CDR1 as LNHDA and CDR2 as SQIVND (reference sequence). The CDR3 is 14 residues long. The ends lost 5 bases at V and 14 bases at J; junction bases unmatched: 12. Concerning this clone itself: Its antigen is not identified.

Profiled with immunoSEQ multiplex PCR; TCRdb holds only in-frame clones, not every one. The sample records about 78,000 clones, 80% to 90% being singletons. Study observations and caveats: Differentially abundant clones: about 1.3 between replicates, about 16 at roughly 13 days, less than 20 at four.

Healthy donors had no documented immune events, such as infections, while sampled. The sample was blood. The sequence derives from a person aged 18-69 years in good health. The chain has TRBV19 and TRBJ2-3; 11 bases map to TRBD2. In DNA, the CDR3 is TGTGCCAGTAGTGTGACGACTAGCGGGACCGGTCCGTATTTT. Translated, it gives CASSVTTSGTGPYF. The full variable domain, with the rest looked up from reference TRBV19 and TRBJ2-3, is DGGITQSPKYLFRKEGQNVTLSCEQNLNHDAMYWYRQDPGQGLRLIYYSQIVNDFQKGDIAEGYSVSREKKESFPLTVTSAQKNPTAFYLCASSVTTSGTGPYFGPGTRLTVL.